Below, 5 T cell receptor beta chains from the same sample are listed, as sequenced in a study of cytomegalovirus exposure and HLA in healthy donors. Assay: immunoSEQ multiplex PCR; the TCRdb copy retains only in-frame clones and omits some. Here the sample spans 220,000 or so clones, about 89% being singletons. The sequencing sample was made of PBMCs. These receptors came from a woman between 18 and 30 years old in good health and CMV-seronegative.

The chain links TRBV6-5 to TRBJ1-2; 9 nucleotides align to TRBD1. The J segment lost 8 bases and the V segment lost 1 base, leaving 2 bases of the junction unmatched. Germline V gene data show CDR1 as MNHEY and CDR2 as SVGAGI. This CDR3 has 13 residues. In nucleotides, the CDR3 is TGTGCCAGCAGTTACTTAGGGACAGGGGGCTACACCTTC. This translates into CASSYLGTGGYTF.

The chain is built from TRBV7-9 and TRBJ1-1, with TRBD1 matching 10 bases. J gave up 5 bases and V 6 bases, and 12 bases lay outside the gene matches. CDR3 length: 16 residues. CDR1 and CDR2 (germline): SEHNR, FQNEAQ (reference sequence). CDR3 DNA: TGTGCCAGCAGGGCCGGGACAGGGGCTTCGGGTACTGAAGCTTTCTTT. Protein: CASRAGTGASGTEAFF.

This clone was observed once. The gene calls are TRBV28 and TRBJ1-1; 7 positions match TRBD1. From germline, CDR1 is MDHEN and CDR2 SYDVKM. V was pared by 8 bases and J by 6 bases, with 6 bases of the junction left unmatched. This CDR3 is built from 12 residues. The CDR3 region has the DNA TGTGCCAGCCGACAGGGAGTCCCTGAAGCTTTCTTT. Translated, it gives CASRQGVPEAFF.

This sequence joins TRBV30 and TRBJ2-3; tentatively, D is TRBD1 (6 bases). V lost 4 bases and J 4 bases, leaving 6 bases between the germline ends. The CDR3 consists of 11 residues. Germline assignment: CDR1 GTSNPN and CDR2 SVGIG (reference sequence). The CDR3 sequence: CAWKGADTQYF. The CDR3 DNA sequence: TGTGCCTGGAAGGGGGCAGATACGCAGTATTTT.

This chain uses TRBV27 with TRBJ2-7, with 10 bases matching TRBD1. The CDR3 totals 15 residues. CDR1 MNHEY and CDR2 SMNVEV come from the germline V gene (reference sequence). V was clipped by 5 bases and J by 0 bases; unmatched bases: 4. The DNA for the CDR3 is TGTGCCAGCAGTGACAGGGGGCGTATCTCCTACGAGCAGTACTTC. This gives the protein CASSDRGRISYEQYF.